The 17 T cell receptor beta chains below were found in one sample sequenced in a study of shared clonotypes between healthy human individuals. The repertoire was sequenced with immunoSEQ multiplex PCR; TCRdb's copy has only in-frame clones and lacks some. The table includes around 1.1 million clones, about 84% detected once. Material: memory CD4+ T cells from PBMCs. The subset here: CD45RA-negative fraction. Receptors originate from a man in his late teens or twenties in good health. Some clones in this sample may be carry-over from other donors' samples.

This chain links TRBV2 with TRBJ2-1; D gene uncertain. Germline CDR1 SNHLY, CDR2 FYNNEI. The V and J ends lost 8 bases and 8 bases respectively, with 16 bases between them. The CDR3 has 13 residues. The DNA for the CDR3 is TGTGCCAGCCACGGGTTAGCTTCCCATGAGCAGTTCTTC. This codes for CASHGLASHEQFF.

The rearrangement links TRBV28 to TRBJ1-2, with D possibly TRBD1 on 6 matching bases. The CDR3 contains 13 residues. V dropped 5 bases and J dropped 3 bases, with 10 bases sitting between them. Germline-derived CDR1 and CDR2 are MDHEN and SYDVKM. The CDR3 spells CASSRQGHYGYTF. The DNA of the CDR3 is TGTGCCAGCAGTCGTCAGGGGCACTATGGCTACACCTTC.

As regards this clone: A much bigger clone sits one base away, suggesting this may be a read error. CDR3 in amino acids: CVSSPRGLDGYTF. CDR3 DNA sequence: TGTGTCAGCTCACCGAGGGGGCTTGATGGCTACACCTTC. The J gene is TRBJ1-2, the V gene TRBV18; 7 positions agree with TRBD1. Germline V gene lookup returns CDR1 KGHSH and CDR2 LQKENI. The length of the CDR3 is 13 residues.

This clone was counted ten times or more. The chain combines TRBV5-1 with TRBJ1-3, with D uncertain. This CDR3 is built from 13 residues. Germline V lookup: CDR1 SGHRS, CDR2 YFSETQ. The V and J ends lost 5 bases and 2 bases respectively, with 8 bases between them. The CDR3 protein is CASRTSPGNTIYF. DNA of the CDR3: TGCGCCAGCAGGACGTCACCTGGAAACACCATATATTTT.

The rearrangement links TRBV30 to TRBJ2-2; weak D call: TRBD1 (6 bases). V was shortened by 2 bases and J by 7 bases, with 11 bases between the two germline ends. Germline CDR1 and CDR2: GTSNPN and SVGIG (reference sequence). This CDR3 spans 13 amino acids. CDR3 DNA: TGTGCCTGGAGTAGACAGGTTGACGGGGAGCTGTTTTTT. Translated, it gives CAWSRQVDGELFF. Variable domain in full (rest from reference TRBV30 and TRBJ2-2): SQTIHQWPATLVQPVGSPLSLECTVEGTSNPNLYWYRQAAGRGLQLLFYSVGIGQISSEVPQNLSASRPQDRQFILSSKKLLLSDSGFYLCAWSRQVDGELFFGEGSRLTVL.

The chain employs TRBV28 and TRBJ1-5, with D tentatively TRBD1 (5 bases). CDR3 length equals 15 residues. V lost 5 bases to trimming and J lost 5 bases, with 16 bases between them. Germline V gene data show CDR1 as MDHEN and CDR2 as SYDVKM. Here the CDR3 DNA reads TGTGCCAGCAGTCCCAGGGTCTTTAGGGATCAGCCCCAGCATTTT. Translation: CASSPRVFRDQPQHF.

The chain links TRBV6-1 to TRBJ1-1; D not certain. V lost 1 base to trimming and J lost 6 bases, with 12 bases between them. The CDR3 spans 14 residues. From germline, CDR1 is MNHNS and CDR2 SASEGT. The CDR3 loop is CASSEGRGVSEAFF. The CDR3 nucleotides are TGTGCCAGCAGTGAAGGGCGGGGAGTGTCTGAAGCTTTCTTT.

V is TRBV10-3 and J is TRBJ2-7, with 7 nucleotides matching TRBD1. J gave up 6 bases and V 7 bases, and 6 bases lay outside the gene matches. Per the germline V gene, CDR1 is ENHRY and CDR2 is SYGVKD. CDR3 length: 12 residues. CDR3 in amino acids: CAINPAGGEQYF. DNA of the CDR3: TGTGCCATCAATCCTGCAGGGGGCGAGCAGTACTTC.

The V and J genes are TRBV5-5 and TRBJ2-7, with 11 bases fitting TRBD2. CDR1 and CDR2 from the germline V gene are SGHKS and YYEKEE (reference sequence). The CDR3 spans 16 residues. V was clipped by 2 bases and J by 1 base; unmatched bases: 5. The CDR3 region is CASSLLAGASSYEQYF. The CDR3 nucleotides are TGTGCCAGCAGCTTACTAGCGGGAGCGAGTTCCTACGAGCAGTACTTC.

This sequence joins TRBV4-2 and TRBJ1-1; unclear D gene. V lost 3 bases to trimming and J lost 3 bases, with 8 bases between them. Germline values: CDR1 LGHNA, CDR2 YNFKEQ. CDR3 size: 13 residues. The CDR3 region has the DNA TGTGCCAGCAGCCAGGGAGGGTACACTGAAGCTTTCTTT. Translation gives CASSQGGYTEAFF.

The V and J genes are TRBV7-2 and TRBJ2-1; D gene uncertain. CDR3 length equals 14 residues. Trimming shortened V by 7 bases and J by 3 bases, and 13 bases separated the two germline ends. Germline V CDR1 and CDR2: SGHTA, FQGNSA. The CDR3 loop is CASTQGTLYNEQFF. CDR3 DNA: TGTGCCAGCACCCAAGGTACTCTCTACAATGAGCAGTTCTTC.

In this sample, this clone turned up many times. One end of the junction does not line up with germline, which may come from a read error. Other DNA sequences within the sample encode an identical CDR3. The gene calls are TRBV29-1 and TRBJ1-1, with D unresolved. Looked up from germline, CDR1 is SQVTM and CDR2 is ANQGSEA. The CDR3 consists of 13 residues. The CDR3 region is CSVARELNPEAFF. CDR3 in DNA: TGCAGCGTTGCCCGGGAACTGAACCCTGAAGCTTTCTTT.

The J gene is TRBJ1-4, the V gene TRBV28; D not certain. CDR3 size: 13 residues. CDR1 is MDHEN, CDR2 SYDVKM, per germline. V was shortened by 6 bases and J by 6 bases, with 11 bases between the two germline ends. The CDR3 nucleotides are TGTGCCAGCAGCCTTAACATGGATGAAAAACTGTTTTTT. Translating it yields CASSLNMDEKLFF.

The gene calls are TRBV7-8 and TRBJ2-5; tentatively, D is TRBD1 (5 bases). The germline V and J ends were trimmed by 6 bases and 2 bases, with 16 bases remaining between them. Germline V lookup: CDR1 SGHVS, CDR2 FQNEAQ. This CDR3 is built from 15 residues. CDR3 nucleotide sequence: TGTGCCAGCAGTCGTGGGGCCTCCGGACAAGAGACCCAGTACTTC. As protein: CASSRGASGQETQYF.

The chain has TRBV4-3 and TRBJ1-2; D gene uncertain. V was cut by 0 bases and J by 5 bases, with 16 bases left in between. CDR1 and CDR2 from the germline V gene are LGHNA and YSLEER. The CDR3 consists of 16 residues. CDR3 amino acids: CASSQEPTPLGYGYTF. CDR3 DNA sequence: TGCGCCAGCAGCCAAGAACCCACCCCCTTGGGGTATGGCTACACCTTC.

Details on this clone: The same CDR3 also results from other DNA sequences found in this sample. V is TRBV2 and J is TRBJ2-7; 7 bases fit TRBD1. V lost 3 bases to trimming and J lost 4 bases; unmatched junction nucleotides: 6. CDR3 length: 14 residues. Germline assignment: CDR1 SNHLY and CDR2 FYNNEI. CDR3 sequence reads: CASSDQGVGYEQYF. The CDR3 DNA sequence: TGTGCCAGCAGTGATCAGGGGGTAGGGTACGAGCAGTACTTC.

This clone was counted a single time. The J gene is TRBJ2-3, the V gene TRBV2; 9 bases are a match to TRBD2. V lost 5 bases to trimming and J lost 5 bases; unmatched junction nucleotides: 5. The CDR3 length is 14 residues. Per germline, CDR1 SNHLY and CDR2 FYNNEI. This CDR3 reads CASSLAGEGDTQYF. The CDR3 DNA is TGTGCCAGCAGTTTAGCGGGAGAGGGAGATACGCAGTATTTT. The whole variable domain, remainder taken from reference TRBV2 and TRBJ2-3, is EPEVTQTPSHQVTQMGQEVILRCVPISNHLYFYWYRQILGQKVEFLVSFYNNEISEKSEIFDDQFSVERPDGSNFTLKIRSTKLEDSAMYFCASSLAGEGDTQYFGPGTRLTVL.